This note documents a single T cell receptor beta chain sequence. Per the authors' pipeline: Amplification with reference gene primers provided the estimates of nucleated cell counts. Repertoires were generated with immunoSEQ multiplex PCR, while TCRdb's copy carries only in-frame clones and drops some. That table gives V, J and clone size, and the DNA gave D and trimming. The table has about 320,000 clones, over 75% seen once. This entry is derived from a study of blood T cell repertoires in COVID-19. In terms of age and location, participants ranged from roughly 18 to 95 years and lived in about 25 US areas. Cohorts were assigned according to the clinical history that participants reported. The sequencing sample was made of PBMCs or T cells enriched from blood (not recorded which). This TCR was recovered from a woman in her late teens or twenties who had recovered from COVID-19.

The CDR3 spells CASSEGGALNYGYTF. The CDR3 DNA sequence: TGTGCCAGCAGTGAAGGGGGTGCCCTTAACTATGGCTACACCTTC. V and J are TRBV28 and TRBJ1-2, with D maybe TRBD1 (6 bases). Germline lookup yields CDR1 MDHEN and CDR2 SYDVKM. The CDR3 sequence is 15 residues long. Trimming took off 5 bases at V and 1 base at J, with 14 bases between the two ends.